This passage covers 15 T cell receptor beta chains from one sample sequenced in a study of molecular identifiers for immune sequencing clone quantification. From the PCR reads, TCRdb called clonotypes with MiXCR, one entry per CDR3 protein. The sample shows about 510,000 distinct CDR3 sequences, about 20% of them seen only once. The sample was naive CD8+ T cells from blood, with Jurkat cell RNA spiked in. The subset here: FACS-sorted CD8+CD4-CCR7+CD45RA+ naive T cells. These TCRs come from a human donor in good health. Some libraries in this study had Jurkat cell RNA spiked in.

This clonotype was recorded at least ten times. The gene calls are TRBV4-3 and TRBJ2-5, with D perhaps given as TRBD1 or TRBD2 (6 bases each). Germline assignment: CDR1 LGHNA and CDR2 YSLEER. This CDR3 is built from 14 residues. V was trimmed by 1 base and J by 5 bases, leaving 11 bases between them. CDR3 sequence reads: CASSQVGGGETQYF. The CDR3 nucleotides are TGCGCCAGCAGCCAAGTCGGGGGCGGTGAGACCCAGTACTTC.

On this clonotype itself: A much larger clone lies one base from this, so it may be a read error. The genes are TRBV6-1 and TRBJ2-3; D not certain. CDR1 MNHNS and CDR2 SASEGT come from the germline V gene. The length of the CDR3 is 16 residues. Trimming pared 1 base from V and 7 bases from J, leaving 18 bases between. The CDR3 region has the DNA TGTGCCAGCAGTGAAGGGAATAGGGATTTCGCCTATACGCAGTATTTT. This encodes CASSEGNRDFAYTQYF.

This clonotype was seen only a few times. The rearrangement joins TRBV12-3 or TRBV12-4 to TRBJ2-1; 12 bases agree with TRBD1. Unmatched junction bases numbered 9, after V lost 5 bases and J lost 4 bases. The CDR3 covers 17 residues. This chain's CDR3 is CASSGRDRGHLYNEQFF. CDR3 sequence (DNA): TGTGCCAGCAGTGGGAGGGACAGGGGGCACCTATACAATGAGCAGTTCTTC.

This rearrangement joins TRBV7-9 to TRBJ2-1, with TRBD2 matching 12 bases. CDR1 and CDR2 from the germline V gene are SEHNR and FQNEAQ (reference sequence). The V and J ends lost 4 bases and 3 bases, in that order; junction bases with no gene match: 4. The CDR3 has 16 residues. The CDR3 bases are TGTGCCAGCAGCTCGGGGACTAGCGGGTACTACAATGAGCAGTTCTTC. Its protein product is CASSSGTSGYYNEQFF.

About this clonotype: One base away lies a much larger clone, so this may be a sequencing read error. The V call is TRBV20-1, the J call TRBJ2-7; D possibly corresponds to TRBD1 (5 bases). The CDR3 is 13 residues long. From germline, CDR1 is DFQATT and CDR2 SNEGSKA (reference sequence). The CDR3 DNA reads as TGCAGTGCTAGAGGGGGCACCTCCTACGAGCAGTGCTTC. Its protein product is CSARGGTSYEQCF.

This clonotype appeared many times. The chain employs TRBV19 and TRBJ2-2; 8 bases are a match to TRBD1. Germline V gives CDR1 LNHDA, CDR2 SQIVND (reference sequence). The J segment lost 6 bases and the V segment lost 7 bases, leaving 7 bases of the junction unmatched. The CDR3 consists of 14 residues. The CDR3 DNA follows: TGTGCCAGTATGGCAGGGGGCTGGTCCGGGGAGCTGTTTTTT. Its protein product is CASMAGGWSGELFF.

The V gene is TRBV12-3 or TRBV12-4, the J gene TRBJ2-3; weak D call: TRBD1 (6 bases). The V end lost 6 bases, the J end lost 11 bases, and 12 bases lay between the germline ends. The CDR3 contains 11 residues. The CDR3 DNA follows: TGTGCCAGCAGATCAGGGACACTGCAGTATTTT. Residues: CASRSGTLQYF.

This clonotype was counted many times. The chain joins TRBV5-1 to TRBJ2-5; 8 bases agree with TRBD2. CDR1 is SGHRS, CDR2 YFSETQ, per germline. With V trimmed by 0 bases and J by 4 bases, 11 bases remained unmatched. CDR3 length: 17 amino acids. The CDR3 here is CASSLGALGLAGETQYF. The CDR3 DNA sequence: TGCGCCAGCAGCTTGGGGGCACTCGGACTAGCCGGAGAGACCCAGTACTTC.

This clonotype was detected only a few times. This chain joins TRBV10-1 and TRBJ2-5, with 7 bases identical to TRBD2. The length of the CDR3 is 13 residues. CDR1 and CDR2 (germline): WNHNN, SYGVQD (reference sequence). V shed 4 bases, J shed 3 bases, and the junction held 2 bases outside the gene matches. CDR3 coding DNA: TGCGCCAGCAGTGTGGCGGGGGAAGAGACCCAGTACTTC. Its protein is CASSVAGEETQYF.

The CDR3 DNA follows: TGTGCCACCAGAAGGACGGTCATCCACAATCAGCCCCAGCATTTT. Residues: CATRRTVIHNQPQHF. V is TRBV24-1 and J is TRBJ1-5; no clear D. Germline loops: CDR1 KGHDR, CDR2 SFDVKD. The CDR3 spans 15 residues. V was pared by 7 bases and J by 3 bases, with 15 bases between.

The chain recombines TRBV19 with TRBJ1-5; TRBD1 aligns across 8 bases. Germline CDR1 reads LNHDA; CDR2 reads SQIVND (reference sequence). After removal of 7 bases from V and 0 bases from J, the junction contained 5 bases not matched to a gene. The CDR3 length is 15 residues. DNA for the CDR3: TGTGCCAGTACCTCGGACAGGGATAGCAATCAGCCCCAGCATTTT. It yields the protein CASTSDRDSNQPQHF.

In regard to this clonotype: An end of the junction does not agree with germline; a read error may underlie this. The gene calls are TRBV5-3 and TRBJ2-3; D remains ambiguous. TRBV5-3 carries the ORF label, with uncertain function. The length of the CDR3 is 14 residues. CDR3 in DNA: TGTACCAGCAGCTTGGACGGGTCCACAGATACGCAGTATTTT. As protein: CTSSLDGSTDTQYF.

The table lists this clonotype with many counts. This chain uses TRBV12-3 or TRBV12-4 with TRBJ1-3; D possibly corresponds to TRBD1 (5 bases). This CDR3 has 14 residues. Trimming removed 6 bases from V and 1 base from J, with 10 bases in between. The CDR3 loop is CASSQTGSGNTIYF. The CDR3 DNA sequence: TGTGCCAGCAGCCAAACAGGATCTGGAAACACCATATATTTT.

CDR3 nucleotides: TGCGCCAGCAGCCAAGGACTAGCGGGGGGGCAAGTGTTAACCGGGGAGCTGTTTTTT. It translates to CASSQGLAGGQVLTGELFF. V usage is TRBV4-3 and J usage is TRBJ2-2; 14 bases line up with TRBD2. The CDR3 covers 19 residues. Germline CDR1 is LGHNA and CDR2 is YSLEER. Trimming took 1 base from V and 5 from J; bases not matched to a gene: 9.

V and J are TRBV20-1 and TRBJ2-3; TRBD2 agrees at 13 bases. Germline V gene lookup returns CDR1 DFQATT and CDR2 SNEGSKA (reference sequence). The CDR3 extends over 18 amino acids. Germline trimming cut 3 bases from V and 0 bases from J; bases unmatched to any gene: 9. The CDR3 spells CSASPGLAGVISTDTQYF. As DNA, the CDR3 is TGCAGTGCTAGCCCAGGACTAGCGGGGGTTATTAGCACAGATACGCAGTATTTT.